Reported below is one TCR beta chain. The antigen is undetermined. The data are from a study of T cells in narcolepsy. Study-level background: Enrolled donors included narcolepsy type 1 or type 2 patients and healthy controls. Findings and caveats of the study: No autoreactive T cell clone sequences appeared in some memory CD4+ repertoires.

Sequenced by immunoSEQ multiplex PCR; TCRdb stores in-frame clones only, minus some. The table includes about 40,000 clones, approximately 85% detected once. The CDR3 is made up of 13 amino acids. Sequenced sample: CD45RA- memory CD4+ T cells from PBMCs. The clonotype comes from a human donor with narcolepsy. The J gene is TRBJ1-1, the V gene TRBV12-2; no check of the table's D call, TRBD1, against the DNA was made. TRBV12-2 is recorded as a pseudogene. CDR3 region: CASRCTGWLETFF. The CDR3 DNA reads as TGTGCAAGTCGCTGTACAGGGTGGTTAGAGACTTTCTTT.